The entry that follows covers one T cell receptor beta chain sequence. Clones were sequenced by immunoSEQ multiplex PCR, and TCRdb holds only the in-frame ones, with some missing. The data show about 180,000 clones, about 89% seen once. This entry comes from a study of blood T cell repertoires in COVID-19. Germline V lookup: CDR1 SGHRS, CDR2 YFSETQ. This CDR3 is 14 amino acids long. V lost 4 bases to trimming and J lost 1 base, with 11 bases between them. The sample consisted of peripheral blood. This chain joins TRBV5-1 and TRBJ1-1; no definite D call. The clonotype originates from a man aged 18 to 30 who had recovered from COVID-19. In DNA, the CDR3 is TGCGCCAGCAGCCGGGGAGAGCAGAACACTGAAGCTTTCTTT. As protein: CASSRGEQNTEAFF.